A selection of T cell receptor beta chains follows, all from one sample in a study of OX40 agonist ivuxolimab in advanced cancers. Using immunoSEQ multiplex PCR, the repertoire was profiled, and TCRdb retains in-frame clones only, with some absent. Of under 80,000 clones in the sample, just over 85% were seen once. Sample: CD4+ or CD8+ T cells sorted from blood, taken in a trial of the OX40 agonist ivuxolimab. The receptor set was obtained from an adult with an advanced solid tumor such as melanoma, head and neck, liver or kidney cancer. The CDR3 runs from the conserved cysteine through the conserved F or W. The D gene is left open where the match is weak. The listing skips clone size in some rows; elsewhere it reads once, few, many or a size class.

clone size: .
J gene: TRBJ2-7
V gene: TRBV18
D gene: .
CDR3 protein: CASSPDSRGYEQYF
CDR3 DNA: TGTGCCAGCTCCCCCGACTCGAGGGGCTACGAGCAGTACTTC

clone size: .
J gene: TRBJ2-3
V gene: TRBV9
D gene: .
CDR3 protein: CASSRGHTKDTQYF
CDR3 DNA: TGTGCCAGCAGTAGAGGACATACGAAAGATACGCAGTATTTT

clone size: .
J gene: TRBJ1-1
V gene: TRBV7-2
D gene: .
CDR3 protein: CASSLVGGGEAFF
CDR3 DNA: TGTGCCAGCAGCTTAGTTGGGGGGGGTGAAGCTTTCTTT

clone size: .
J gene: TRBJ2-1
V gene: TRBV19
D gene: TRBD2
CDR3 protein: CASSTDSGGSYNEQFF
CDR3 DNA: TGTGCCAGTAGTACCGATAGCGGGGGGTCCTACAATGAGCAGTTCTTC

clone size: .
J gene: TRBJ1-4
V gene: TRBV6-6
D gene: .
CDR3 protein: CASSYQGGGEKLFF
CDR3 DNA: TGTGCCAGCAGTTATCAAGGGGGTGGGGAAAAACTGTTTTTT

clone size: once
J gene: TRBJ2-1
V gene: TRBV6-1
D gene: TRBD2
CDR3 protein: CASSYTSGSFDEQFF
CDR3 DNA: TGTGCCAGCAGCTATACTAGCGGGAGCTTCGATGAGCAGTTCTTC

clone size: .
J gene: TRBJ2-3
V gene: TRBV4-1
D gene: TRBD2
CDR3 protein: CASSQGRPSGSSADTQYF
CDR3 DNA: TGCGCCAGCAGCCAAGGAAGGCCTAGCGGGAGTTCTGCAGATACGCAGTATTTT

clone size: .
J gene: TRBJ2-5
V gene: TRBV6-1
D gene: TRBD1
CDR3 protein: CASSGTGGGETQYF
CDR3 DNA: TGTGCCAGCAGTGGTACAGGGGGCGGAGAGACCCAGTACTTC

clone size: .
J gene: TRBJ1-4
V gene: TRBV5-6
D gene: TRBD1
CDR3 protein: CASSFGQGSEKLFF
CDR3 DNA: TGTGCCAGCAGCTTCGGACAGGGTAGCGAAAAACTGTTTTTT

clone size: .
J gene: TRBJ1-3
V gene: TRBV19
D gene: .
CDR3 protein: CASSIGEAGNTIYF
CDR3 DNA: TGTGCCAGTAGTATTGGGGAGGCTGGAAACACCATATATTTT

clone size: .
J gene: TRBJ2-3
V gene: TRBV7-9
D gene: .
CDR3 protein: CASSFGGGTDTQYF
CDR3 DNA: TGTGCCAGCAGCTTTGGCGGAGGCACAGATACGCAGTATTTT

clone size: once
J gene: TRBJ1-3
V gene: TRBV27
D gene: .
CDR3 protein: CASSLSPAPGNTIYF
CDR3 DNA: TGTGCCAGCAGTTTATCCCCGGCCCCTGGAAACACCATATATTTT

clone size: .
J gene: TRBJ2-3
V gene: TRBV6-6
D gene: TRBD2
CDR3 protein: CASTSGTDTQYF
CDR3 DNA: TGTGCCAGCACTAGCGGTACAGATACGCAGTATTTT

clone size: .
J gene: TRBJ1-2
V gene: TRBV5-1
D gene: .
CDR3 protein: CVSSSGPNYGYTF
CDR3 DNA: TGCGTCAGCAGCTCGGGACCCAACTATGGCTACACCTTC

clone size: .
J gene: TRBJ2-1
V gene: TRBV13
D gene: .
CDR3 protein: CASSSALADNEQFF
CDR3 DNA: TGTGCCAGCAGCTCCGCCCTAGCAGACAATGAGCAGTTCTTC

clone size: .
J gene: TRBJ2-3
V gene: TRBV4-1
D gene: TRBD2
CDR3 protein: CASSQDGELAGATDTQYF
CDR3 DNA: TGCGCCAGCAGCCAAGATGGCGAACTAGCGGGAGCTACAGATACGCAGTATTTT

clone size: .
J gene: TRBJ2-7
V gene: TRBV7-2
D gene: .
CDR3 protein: CASSLAAGEQYF
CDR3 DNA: TGTGCCAGCAGCTTAGCTGCGGGCGAGCAGTACTTC

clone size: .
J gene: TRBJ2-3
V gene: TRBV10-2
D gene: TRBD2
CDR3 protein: CASSSGGQDTQYF
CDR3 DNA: TGCGCCAGCAGTAGCGGGGGGCAAGATACGCAGTATTTT

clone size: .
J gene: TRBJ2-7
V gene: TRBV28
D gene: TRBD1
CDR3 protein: CASTPGQGLYEQYF
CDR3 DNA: TGTGCCAGCACCCCGGGACAGGGCCTCTACGAGCAGTACTTC

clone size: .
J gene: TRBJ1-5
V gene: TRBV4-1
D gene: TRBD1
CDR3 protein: CASSQGGAKGATYSNQPQHF
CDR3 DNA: TGCGCCAGCAGCCAAGGGGGGGCGAAGGGGGCAACTTATAGCAATCAGCCCCAGCATTTT

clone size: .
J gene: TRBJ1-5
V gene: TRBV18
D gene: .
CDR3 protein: CASSLGGSIQPQHF
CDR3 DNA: TGTGCCAGCTCACTTGGGGGATCAATACAGCCCCAGCATTTT

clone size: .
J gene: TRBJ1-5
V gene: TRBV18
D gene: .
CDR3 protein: CASSPSQFAKDSNQPQHF
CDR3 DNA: TGTGCCAGCTCACCTTCTCAATTCGCCAAGGATAGCAATCAGCCCCAGCATTTT

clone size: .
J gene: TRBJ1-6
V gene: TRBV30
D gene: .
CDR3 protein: CAWSVVEAYNSPLHF
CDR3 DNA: TGTGCCTGGAGTGTTGTGGAGGCCTATAATTCACCCCTCCACTTT

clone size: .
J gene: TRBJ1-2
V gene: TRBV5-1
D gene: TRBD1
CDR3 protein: CASSPGGDRGYGYTF
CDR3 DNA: TGCGCCAGCAGCCCCGGAGGGGACAGGGGCTATGGCTACACCTTC

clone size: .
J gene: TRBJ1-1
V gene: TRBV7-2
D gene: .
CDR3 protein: CASSLASTNTEAFF
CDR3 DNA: TGTGCCAGCAGCTTAGCGTCCACAAACACTGAAGCTTTCTTT

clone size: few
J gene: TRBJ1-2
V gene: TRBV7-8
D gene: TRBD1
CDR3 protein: CASSSTGTVGYTF
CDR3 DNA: TGTGCCAGCAGCTCGACCGGGACAGTTGGCTACACCTTC

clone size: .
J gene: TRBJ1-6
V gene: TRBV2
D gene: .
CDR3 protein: CADRRVHNSPLHF
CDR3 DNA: TGTGCCGACAGAAGGGTCCATAATTCACCCCTCCACTTT

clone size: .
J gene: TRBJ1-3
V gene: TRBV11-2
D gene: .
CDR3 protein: CASSLVAVRSGNTIYF
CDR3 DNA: TGTGCCAGCAGCTTAGTAGCAGTACGCTCTGGAAACACCATATATTTT

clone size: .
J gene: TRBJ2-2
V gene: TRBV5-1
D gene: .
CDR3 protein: CASSLDAGRTGELFF
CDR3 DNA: TGCGCCAGCAGCTTGGATGCAGGGAGAACCGGGGAGCTGTTTTTT

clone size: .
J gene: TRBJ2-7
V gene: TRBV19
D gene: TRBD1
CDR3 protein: CASKRTHRGLPYEQYF
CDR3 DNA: TGTGCCAGTAAACGGACCCACAGGGGGTTACCCTACGAGCAGTACTTC

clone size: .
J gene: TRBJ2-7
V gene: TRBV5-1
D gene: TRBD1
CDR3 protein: CASSLDRGEQYF
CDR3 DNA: TGCGCCAGCAGCTTGGACAGGGGCGAGCAGTACTTC